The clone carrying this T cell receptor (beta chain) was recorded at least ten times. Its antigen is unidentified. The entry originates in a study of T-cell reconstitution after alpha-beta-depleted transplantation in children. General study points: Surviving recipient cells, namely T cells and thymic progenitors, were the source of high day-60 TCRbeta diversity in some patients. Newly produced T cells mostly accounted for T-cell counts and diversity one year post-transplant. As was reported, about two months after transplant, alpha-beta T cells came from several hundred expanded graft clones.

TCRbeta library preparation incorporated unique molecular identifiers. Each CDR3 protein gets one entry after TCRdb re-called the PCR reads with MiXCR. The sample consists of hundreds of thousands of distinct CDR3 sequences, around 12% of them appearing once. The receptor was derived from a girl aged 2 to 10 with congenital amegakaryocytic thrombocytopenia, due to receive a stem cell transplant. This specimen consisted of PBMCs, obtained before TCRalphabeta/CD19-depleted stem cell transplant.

The CDR3 bases are TGTGCCAGCTCGCCGGGGTCGGGGTTCTCCTACGAGCAGTACTTC. Its translation is CASSPGSGFSYEQYF. J is TRBJ2-7 and V is TRBV18, with D possibly matching TRBD2 (5 bases). The CDR3 covers 15 residues. Per germline, CDR1 KGHSH and CDR2 LQKENI. V lost 6 bases to trimming and J lost 0 bases, with 15 bases between them.